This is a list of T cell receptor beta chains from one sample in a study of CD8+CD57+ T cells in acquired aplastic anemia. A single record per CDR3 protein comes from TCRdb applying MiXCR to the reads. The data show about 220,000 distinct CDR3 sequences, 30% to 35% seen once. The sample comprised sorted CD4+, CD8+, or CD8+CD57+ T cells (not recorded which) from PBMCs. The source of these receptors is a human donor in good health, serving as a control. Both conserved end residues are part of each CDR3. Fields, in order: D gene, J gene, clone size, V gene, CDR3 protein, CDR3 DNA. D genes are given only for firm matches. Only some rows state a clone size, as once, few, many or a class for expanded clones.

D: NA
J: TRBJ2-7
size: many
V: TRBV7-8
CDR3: CASSTQTGYYEQYF
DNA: TGTGCCAGCAGCACCCAGACAGGCTACTACGAGCAGTACTTC

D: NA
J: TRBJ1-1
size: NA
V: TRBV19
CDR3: CASRQQVGNWRTEAFF
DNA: TGTGCCAGTCGACAGCAAGTTGGAAATTGGAGGACTGAAGCTTTCTTT

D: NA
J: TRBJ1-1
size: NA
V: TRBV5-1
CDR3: CASSLGLSLNLDTEAFF
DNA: TGCGCCAGCAGCTTGGGACTATCTCTGAATCTGGACACTGAAGCTTTCTTT

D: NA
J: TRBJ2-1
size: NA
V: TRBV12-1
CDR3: CASSFKGRGGSGGYNEQFF
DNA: TGTGCCAGCAGCTTTAAAGGCCGGGGTGGTAGCGGGGGGTACAATGAGCAGTTCTTC

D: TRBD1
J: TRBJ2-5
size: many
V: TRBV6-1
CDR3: CASSEWTGPQETQYF
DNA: TGTGCCAGCAGTGAATGGACAGGACCACAAGAGACCCAGTACTTC

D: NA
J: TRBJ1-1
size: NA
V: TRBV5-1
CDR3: CASSRQRMNTEAFF
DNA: TGCGCCAGCAGCCGACAGCGCATGAACACTGAAGCTTTCTTT

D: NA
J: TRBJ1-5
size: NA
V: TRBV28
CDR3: CASSLWTSGNQPQHF
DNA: TGTGCCAGCAGTTTATGGACATCCGGCAATCAGCCCCAGCATTTT

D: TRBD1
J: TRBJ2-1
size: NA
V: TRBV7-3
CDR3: CASRSGGSNEQFF
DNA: TGTGCCAGCAGGTCAGGGGGCAGCAATGAGCAGTTCTTC

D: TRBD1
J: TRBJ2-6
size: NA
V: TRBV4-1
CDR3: CASTQGAGANVLTF
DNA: TGCGCCAGCACCCAGGGGGCTGGGGCCAACGTCCTGACTTTC

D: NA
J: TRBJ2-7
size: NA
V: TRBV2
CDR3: CASTRRVSDEQYF
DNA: TGTGCCAGCACCAGACGAGTATCAGACGAGCAGTACTTC

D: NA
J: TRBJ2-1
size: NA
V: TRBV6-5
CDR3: CASSYGQGQFF
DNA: TGTGCCAGCAGTTACGGGCAGGGGCAATTCTTC

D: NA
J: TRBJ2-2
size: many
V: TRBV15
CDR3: CATSRDSLGNTGELFF
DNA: TGTGCCACCAGCAGAGATAGTCTAGGCAACACCGGGGAGCTGTTTTTT

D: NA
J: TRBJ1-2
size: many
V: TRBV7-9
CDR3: CASSLDIYGYTF
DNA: TGTGCCAGCAGCTTGGACATCTATGGCTACACCTTC

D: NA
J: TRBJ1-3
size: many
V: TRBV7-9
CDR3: CASSLARGIGNTIYF
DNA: TGTGCCAGCAGCTTAGCGCGAGGGATAGGAAACACCATATATTTT

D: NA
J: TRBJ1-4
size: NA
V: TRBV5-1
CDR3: CAGSLGQSRNEKLFF
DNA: TGCGCCGGCAGCTTAGGACAGAGCCGTAATGAAAAACTGTTTTTT

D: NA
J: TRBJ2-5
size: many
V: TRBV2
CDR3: CASSPDRQGGETQYF
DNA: TGTGCCAGCAGTCCCGACCGACAGGGAGGAGAGACCCAGTACTTC

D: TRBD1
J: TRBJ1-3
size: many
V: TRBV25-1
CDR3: CASSTGTGSSEGNTIYF
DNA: TGTGCCAGCAGCACCGGGACAGGCTCTTCTGAAGGAAACACCATATATTTT

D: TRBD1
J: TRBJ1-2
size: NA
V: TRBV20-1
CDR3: CSARRTGGNDGYTF
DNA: TGCAGTGCTCGAAGGACAGGGGGTAACGATGGCTACACCTTC

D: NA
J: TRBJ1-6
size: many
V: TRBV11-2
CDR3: CASSLPYVDYNSPLHF
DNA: TGTGCCAGCAGCTTACCCTACGTGGACTATAATTCACCCCTCCACTTT

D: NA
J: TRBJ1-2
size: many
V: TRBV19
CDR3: CASSFFPGPFYGYTF
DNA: TGTGCCAGTAGTTTCTTCCCGGGGCCGTTCTATGGCTACACCTTC

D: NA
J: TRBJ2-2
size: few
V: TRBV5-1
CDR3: CASSPGDTNTGELFF
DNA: TGCGCCAGCAGCCCGGGGGACACTAACACCGGGGAGCTGTTTTTT

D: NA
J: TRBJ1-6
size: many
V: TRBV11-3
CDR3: CASSLDVGSPLHF
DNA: TGTGCCAGCAGCTTAGATGTCGGTTCACCCCTCCACTTT